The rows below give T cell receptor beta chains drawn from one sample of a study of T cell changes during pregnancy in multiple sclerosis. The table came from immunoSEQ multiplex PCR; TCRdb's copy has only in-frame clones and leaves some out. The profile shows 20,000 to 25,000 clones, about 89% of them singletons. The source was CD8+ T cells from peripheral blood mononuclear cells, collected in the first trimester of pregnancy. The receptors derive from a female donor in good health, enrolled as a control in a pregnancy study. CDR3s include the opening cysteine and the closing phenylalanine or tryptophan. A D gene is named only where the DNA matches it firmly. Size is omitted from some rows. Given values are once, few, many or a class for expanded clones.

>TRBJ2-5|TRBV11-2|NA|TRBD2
CASSLSTGGREGETQYF
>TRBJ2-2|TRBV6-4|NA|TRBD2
CASSGLAGDTGELFF
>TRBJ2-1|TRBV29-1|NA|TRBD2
CSVAPRSASGRARVEQFF
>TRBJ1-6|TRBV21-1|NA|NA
CASSKGAGMRSPLHF
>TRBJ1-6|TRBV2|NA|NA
CASSEAGGLYNSPLHF
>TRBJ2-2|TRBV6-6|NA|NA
CASSTTGTTGELFF
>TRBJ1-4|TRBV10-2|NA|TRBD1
CASRGTGGTNEKLFF
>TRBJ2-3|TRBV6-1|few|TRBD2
CASSENGGGPDTQYF
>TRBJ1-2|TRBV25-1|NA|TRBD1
CASSFDRGGYTF
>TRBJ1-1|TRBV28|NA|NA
CASSLRGYTEAFF
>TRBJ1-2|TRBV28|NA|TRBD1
CASSLSDRTYGYTF
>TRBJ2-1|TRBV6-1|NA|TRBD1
CASRGTGPSEQFF
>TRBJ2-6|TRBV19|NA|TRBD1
CASKHRGPEPGANVLTF
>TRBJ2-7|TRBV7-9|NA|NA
CASSRRGQPVSSYEQYF
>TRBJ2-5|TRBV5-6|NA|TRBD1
CASSQVTGTGYETQYF
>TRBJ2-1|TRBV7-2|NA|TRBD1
CASSPRQGSSSYNEQFF
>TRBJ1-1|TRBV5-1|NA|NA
CASSPPGDTEAFF
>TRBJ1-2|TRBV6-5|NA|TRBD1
CASSTTGGYGYTF
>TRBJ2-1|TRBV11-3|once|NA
CASSIAPDNEQFF
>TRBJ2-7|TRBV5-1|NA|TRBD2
CASSEFSGGLSYEQYF
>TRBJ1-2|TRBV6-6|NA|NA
CASSSRSNGYTF
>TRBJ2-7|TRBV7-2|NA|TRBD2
CASSLAEEGRGYEQYF
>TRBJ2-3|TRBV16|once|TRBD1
CASSQSVSDRGLDTQYF
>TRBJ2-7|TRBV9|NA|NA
CASSVGNRATSEQYF
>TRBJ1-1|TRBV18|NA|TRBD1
CASSPYRGMNTEAFF
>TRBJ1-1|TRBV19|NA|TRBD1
CASDVGQAAFF
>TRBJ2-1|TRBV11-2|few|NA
CASSLVPNNEQFF
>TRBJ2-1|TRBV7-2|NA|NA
CASSLVGDLQFF
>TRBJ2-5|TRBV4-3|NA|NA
CASSQESGTPQETQYF
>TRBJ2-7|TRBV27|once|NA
CASSLNGYEQYF
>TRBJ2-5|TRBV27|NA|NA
CASNRGDGQWETQYF
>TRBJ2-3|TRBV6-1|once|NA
CASVRVSTDTQYF
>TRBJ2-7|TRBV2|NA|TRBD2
CASGGPLAGGPGEQYF
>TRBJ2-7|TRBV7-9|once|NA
CASSLRDSYEQYF
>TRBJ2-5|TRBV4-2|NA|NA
CASSQAAEGRETQYF
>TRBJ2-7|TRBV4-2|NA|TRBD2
CASSQEPSGSYEQYF
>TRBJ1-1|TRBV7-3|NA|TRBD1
CASSLYGETGEMNTEAFF
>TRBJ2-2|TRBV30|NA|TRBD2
CAWSPGLAGVQGGELFF
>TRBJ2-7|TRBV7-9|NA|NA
CASSHPGSEQYF
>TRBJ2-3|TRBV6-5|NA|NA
CASSYPGATDTQYF
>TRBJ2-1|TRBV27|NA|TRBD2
CASTLGRGGYEQFF
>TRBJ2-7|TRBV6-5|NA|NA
CASSLTGVSYEQYF
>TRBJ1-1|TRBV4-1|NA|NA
CASSHSGQDTEAFF
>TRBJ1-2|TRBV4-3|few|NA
CASSLGGAVGYTF
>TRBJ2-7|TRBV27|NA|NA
CASSLSLAYEQYF
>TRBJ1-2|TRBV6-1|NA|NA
CASSEALEASGYTF
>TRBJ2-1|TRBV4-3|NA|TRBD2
CASSQEVLLAGGPDNEQFF
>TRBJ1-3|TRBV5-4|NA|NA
CASSLDRSANTIYF
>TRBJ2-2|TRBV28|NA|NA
CASRDYQGPGELFF
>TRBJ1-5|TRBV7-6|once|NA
CASSLRGRGYSNQPQHF
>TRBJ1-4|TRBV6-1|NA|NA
CASSPGNGNEKLFF
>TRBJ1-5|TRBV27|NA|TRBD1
CASSGWDRVHF
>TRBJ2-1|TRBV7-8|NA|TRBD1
CTSGTGAEYNEQFF
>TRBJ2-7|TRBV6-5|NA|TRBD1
CATSQTGSYEQYF
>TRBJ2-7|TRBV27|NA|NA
CASSDTQGTEQYF
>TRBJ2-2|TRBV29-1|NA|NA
CSAIRGTGELFF
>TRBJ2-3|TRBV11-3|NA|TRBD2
CASSSMTSGDNTQYF
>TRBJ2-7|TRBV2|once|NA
CASLDGYEQYF